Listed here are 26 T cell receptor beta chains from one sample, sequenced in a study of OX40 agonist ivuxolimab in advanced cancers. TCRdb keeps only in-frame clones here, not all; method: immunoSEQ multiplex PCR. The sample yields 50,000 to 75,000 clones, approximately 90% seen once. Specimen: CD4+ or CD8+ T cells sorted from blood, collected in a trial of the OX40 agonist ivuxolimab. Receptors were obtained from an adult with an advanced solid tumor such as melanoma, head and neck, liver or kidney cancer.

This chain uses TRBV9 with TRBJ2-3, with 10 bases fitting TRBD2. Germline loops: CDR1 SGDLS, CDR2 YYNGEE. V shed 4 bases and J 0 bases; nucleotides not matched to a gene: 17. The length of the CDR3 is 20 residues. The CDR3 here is CASSTSAGTSVSRSTDTQYF. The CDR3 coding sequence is TGTGCCAGCAGCACCTCAGCCGGGACTAGCGTCTCCCGTAGCACAGATACGCAGTATTTT.

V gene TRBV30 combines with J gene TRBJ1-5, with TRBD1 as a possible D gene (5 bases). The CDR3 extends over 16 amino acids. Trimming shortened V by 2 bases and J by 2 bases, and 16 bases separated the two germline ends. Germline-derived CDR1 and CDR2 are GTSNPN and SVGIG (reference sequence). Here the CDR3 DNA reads TGTGCCTGGAGTATCCGTGGGGGTAGGGGCAATCAGCCCCAGCATTTT. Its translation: CAWSIRGGRGNQPQHF.

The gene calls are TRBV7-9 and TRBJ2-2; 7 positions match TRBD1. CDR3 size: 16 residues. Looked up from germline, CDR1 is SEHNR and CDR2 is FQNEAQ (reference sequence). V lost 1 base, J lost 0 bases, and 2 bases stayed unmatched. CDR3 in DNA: TGTGCCAGCAGCTTAGGACAGGGCGCGAACACCGGGGAGCTGTTTTTT. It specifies CASSLGQGANTGELFF. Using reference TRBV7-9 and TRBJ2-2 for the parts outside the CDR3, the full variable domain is DTGVSQNPRHKITKRGQNVTFRCDPISEHNRLYWYRQTLGQGPEFLTYFQNEAQLEKSRLLSDRFSAERPKGSFSTLEIQRTEQGDSAMYLCASSLGQGANTGELFFGEGSRLTVL.

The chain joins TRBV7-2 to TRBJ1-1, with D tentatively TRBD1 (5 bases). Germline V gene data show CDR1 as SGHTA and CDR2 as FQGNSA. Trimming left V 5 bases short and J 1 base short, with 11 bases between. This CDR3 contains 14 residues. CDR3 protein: CASSLGTENTEAFF. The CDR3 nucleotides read TGTGCCAGCAGCCTTGGGACGGAGAACACTGAAGCTTTCTTT.

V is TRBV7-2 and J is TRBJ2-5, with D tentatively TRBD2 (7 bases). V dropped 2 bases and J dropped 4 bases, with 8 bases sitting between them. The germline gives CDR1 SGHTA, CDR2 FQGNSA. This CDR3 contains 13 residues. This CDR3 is CASSLRGGETQYF. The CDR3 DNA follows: TGTGCCAGCAGCTTAAGGGGGGGAGAGACCCAGTACTTC.

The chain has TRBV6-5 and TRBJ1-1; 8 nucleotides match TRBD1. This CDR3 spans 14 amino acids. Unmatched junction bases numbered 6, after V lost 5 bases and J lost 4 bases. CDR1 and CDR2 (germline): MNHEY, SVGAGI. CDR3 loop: CASSAQGVGTEAFF. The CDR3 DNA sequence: TGTGCCAGCAGTGCACAGGGGGTCGGCACTGAAGCTTTCTTT.

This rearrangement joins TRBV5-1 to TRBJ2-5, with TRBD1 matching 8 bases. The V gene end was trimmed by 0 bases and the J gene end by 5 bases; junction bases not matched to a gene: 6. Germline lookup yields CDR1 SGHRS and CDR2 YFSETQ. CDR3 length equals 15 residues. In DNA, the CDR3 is TGCGCCAGCAGCTTGGGTGCGACAGGGGAGGAGACCCAGTACTTC. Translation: CASSLGATGEETQYF.

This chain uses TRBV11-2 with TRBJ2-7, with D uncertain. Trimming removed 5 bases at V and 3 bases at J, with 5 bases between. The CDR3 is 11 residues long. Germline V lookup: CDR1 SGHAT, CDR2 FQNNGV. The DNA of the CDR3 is TGTGCCAGCAGCCCTCTCTACGAGCAGTACTTC. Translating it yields CASSPLYEQYF.

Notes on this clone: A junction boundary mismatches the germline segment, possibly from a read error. The CDR3 protein is CASSPPGKSYEQYF. CDR3 coding DNA: TGTGCCAGCTCTCCACCCGGAAAGTCCTACGAGCAGTACTTC. The V call is TRBV18, the J call TRBJ2-7; D remains unclear. The length of the CDR3 is 14 residues. Germline CDR1 reads KGHSH; CDR2 reads LQKENI.

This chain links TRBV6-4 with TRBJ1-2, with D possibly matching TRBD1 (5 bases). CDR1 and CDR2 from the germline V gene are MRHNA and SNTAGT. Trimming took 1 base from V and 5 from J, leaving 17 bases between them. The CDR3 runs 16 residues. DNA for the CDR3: TGTGCCAGCAGTGACTTATCGGGGGTAGCCCTGTATGGCTACACCTTC. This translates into CASSDLSGVALYGYTF.

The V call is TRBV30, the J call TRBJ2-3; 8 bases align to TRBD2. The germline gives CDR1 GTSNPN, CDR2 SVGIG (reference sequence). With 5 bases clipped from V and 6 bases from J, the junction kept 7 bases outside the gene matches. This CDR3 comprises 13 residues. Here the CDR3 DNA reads TGTGCCTGGGGAGCGGGGGCCCCTGATACGCAGTATTTT. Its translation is CAWGAGAPDTQYF.

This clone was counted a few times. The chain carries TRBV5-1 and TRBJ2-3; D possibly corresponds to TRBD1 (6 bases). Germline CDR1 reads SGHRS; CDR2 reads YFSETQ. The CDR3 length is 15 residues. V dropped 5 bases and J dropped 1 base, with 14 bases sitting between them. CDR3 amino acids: CASSFQGSGTDTQYF. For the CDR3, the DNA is TGCGCCAGCAGTTTCCAGGGGAGCGGCACAGATACGCAGTATTTT.

The CDR3 DNA follows: TGTGCCAGCTCACCACCCGGGACAGAAGGCAATCTAAGAACTTCGAGCTCCTACAATGAGCAGTTCTTC. The encoded protein is CASSPPGTEGNLRTSSSYNEQFF. The rearrangement uses TRBV18 and TRBJ2-1; 7 bases match TRBD1. Germline V lookup: CDR1 KGHSH, CDR2 LQKENI. The junction had 23 bases not matched to a gene; V was cut back by 0 bases and J by 0 bases. The CDR3 totals 23 residues.

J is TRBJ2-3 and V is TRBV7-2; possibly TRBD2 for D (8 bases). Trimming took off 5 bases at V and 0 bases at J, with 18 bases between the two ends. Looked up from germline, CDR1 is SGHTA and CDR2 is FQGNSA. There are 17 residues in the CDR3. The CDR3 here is CASSRRGQRGSTDTQYF. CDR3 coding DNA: TGTGCCAGCAGCCGGAGGGGGCAGCGGGGGAGCACAGATACGCAGTATTTT. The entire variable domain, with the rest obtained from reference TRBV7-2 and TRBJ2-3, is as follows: GAGVSQSPSNKVTEKGKDVELRCDPISGHTALYWYRQSLGQGLEFLIYFQGNSAPDKSGLPSDRFSAERTGGSVSTLTIQRTQQEDSAVYLCASSRRGQRGSTDTQYFGPGTRLTVL.

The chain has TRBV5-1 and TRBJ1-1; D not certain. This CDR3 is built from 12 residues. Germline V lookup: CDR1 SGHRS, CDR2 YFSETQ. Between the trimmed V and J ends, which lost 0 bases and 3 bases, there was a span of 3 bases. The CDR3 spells CASSLGDTEAFF. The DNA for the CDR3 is TGCGCCAGCAGCTTGGGGGACACTGAAGCTTTCTTT.

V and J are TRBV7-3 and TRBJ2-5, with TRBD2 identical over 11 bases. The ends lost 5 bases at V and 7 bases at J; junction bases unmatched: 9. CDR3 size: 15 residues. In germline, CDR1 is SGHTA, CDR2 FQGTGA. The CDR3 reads CASSPTTSGVGTQYF. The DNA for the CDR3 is TGTGCCAGCAGCCCAACGACTAGCGGGGTCGGGACCCAGTACTTC.

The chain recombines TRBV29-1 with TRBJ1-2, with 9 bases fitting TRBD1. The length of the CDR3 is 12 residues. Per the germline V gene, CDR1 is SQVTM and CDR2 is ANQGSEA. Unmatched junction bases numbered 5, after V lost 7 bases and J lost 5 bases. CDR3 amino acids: CSASTGGYGYTF. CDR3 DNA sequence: TGCAGCGCCTCGACAGGGGGGTATGGCTACACCTTC.

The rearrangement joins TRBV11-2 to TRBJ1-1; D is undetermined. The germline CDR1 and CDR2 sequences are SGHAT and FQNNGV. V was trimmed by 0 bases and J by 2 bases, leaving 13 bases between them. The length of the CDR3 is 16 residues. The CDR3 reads CASSLDSPRGNTEAFF. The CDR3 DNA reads TGTGCCAGCAGCTTAGACTCTCCCCGGGGTAACACTGAAGCTTTCTTT.

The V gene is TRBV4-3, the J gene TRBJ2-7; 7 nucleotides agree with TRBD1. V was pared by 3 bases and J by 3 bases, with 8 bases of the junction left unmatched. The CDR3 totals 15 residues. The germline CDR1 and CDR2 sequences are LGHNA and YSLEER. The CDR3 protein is CASSQLDRSNYEQYF. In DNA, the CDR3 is TGCGCCAGCAGCCAGTTGGACAGGAGCAACTACGAGCAGTACTTC.

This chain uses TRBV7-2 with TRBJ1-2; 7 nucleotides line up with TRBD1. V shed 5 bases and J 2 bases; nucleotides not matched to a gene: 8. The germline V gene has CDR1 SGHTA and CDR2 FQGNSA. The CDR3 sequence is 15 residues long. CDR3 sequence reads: CASSRLAGGNYGYTF. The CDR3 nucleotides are TGTGCCAGCAGCCGACTGGCAGGGGGAAACTATGGCTACACCTTC.

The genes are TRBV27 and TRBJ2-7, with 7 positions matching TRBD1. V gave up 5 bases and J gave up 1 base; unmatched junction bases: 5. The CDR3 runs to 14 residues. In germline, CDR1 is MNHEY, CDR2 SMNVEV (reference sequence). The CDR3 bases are TGTGCCAGCAGTACAAACAGGGGATCCTACGAGCAGTACTTC. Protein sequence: CASSTNRGSYEQYF.

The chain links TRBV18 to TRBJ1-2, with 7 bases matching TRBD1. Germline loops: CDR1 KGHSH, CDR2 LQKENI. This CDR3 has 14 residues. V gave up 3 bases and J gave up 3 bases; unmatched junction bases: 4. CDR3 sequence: CASSPGDRDYGYTF. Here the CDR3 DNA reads TGTGCCAGCTCACCGGGCGACAGGGACTATGGCTACACCTTC.

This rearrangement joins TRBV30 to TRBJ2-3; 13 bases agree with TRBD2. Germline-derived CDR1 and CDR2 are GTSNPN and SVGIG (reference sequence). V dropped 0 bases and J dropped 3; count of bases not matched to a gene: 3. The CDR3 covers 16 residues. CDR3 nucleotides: TGTGCCTGGAGTGTACTAGCGGGGGGGCCAACAGATACGCAGTATTTT. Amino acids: CAWSVLAGGPTDTQYF.

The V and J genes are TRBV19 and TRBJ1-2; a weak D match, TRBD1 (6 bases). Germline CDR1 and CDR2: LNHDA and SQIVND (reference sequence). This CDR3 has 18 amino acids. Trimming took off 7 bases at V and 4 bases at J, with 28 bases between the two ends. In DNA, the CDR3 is TGTGCCAGTATCGGGAGGGGCAGGGGATTTAGCTCCGTCTATGGCTACACCTTC. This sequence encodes CASIGRGRGFSSVYGYTF.

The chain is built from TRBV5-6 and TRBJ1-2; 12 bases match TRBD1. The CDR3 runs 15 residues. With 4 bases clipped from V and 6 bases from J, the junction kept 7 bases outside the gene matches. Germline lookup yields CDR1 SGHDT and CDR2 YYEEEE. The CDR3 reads CASSRPGQGADGYTF. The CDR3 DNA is TGTGCCAGCAGCAGACCGGGACAGGGGGCGGATGGCTACACCTTC.

The CDR3 is CASSTRTGKLTDTQYF. In nucleotides, the CDR3 is TGTGCCAGCAGCACCCGGACAGGGAAATTAACAGATACGCAGTATTTT. The chain uses TRBV7-8 and TRBJ2-3; 8 bases are shared with TRBD1. The CDR3 has 16 residues. The germline V gene has CDR1 SGHVS and CDR2 FQNEAQ. V lost 5 bases to trimming and J lost 3 bases; unmatched junction nucleotides: 10.